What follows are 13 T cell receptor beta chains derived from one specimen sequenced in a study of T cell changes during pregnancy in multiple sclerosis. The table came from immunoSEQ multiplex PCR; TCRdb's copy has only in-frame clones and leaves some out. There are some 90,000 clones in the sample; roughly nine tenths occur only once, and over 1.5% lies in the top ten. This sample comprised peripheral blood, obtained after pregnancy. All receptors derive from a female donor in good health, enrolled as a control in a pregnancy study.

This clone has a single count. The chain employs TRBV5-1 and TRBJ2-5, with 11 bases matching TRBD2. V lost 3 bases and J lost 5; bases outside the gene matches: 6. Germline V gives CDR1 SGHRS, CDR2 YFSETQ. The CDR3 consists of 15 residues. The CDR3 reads CASSSSGGPRETQYF. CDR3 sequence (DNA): TGCGCCAGCAGCTCTAGCGGGGGGCCCCGGGAGACCCAGTACTTC.

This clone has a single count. The CDR3 bases are TGTGCCAGCAGCGTAGCTTCAGGGAGGGCAGGATCAGCTAACTATGGCTACACCTTC. It translates to CASSVASGRAGSANYGYTF. The chain has TRBV9 and TRBJ1-2, with D possibly being TRBD1 (5 bases). Trimming stripped 0 bases from V and 0 bases from J, with 21 bases between. Per germline, CDR1 SGDLS and CDR2 YYNGEE. CDR3 size: 19 residues.

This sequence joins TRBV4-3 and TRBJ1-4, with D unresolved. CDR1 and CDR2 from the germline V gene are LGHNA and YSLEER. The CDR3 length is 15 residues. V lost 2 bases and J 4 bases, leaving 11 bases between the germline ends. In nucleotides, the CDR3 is TGCGCCAGCAGCCAAATGATACAGTTTAATGAAAAACTGTTTTTT. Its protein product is CASSQMIQFNEKLFF.

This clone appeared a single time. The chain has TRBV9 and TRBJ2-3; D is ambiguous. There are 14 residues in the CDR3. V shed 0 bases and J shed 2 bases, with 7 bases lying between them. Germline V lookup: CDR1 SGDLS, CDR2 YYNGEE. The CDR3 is CASSVVVNTDTQYF. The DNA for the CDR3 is TGTGCCAGCAGCGTAGTTGTTAACACAGATACGCAGTATTTT.

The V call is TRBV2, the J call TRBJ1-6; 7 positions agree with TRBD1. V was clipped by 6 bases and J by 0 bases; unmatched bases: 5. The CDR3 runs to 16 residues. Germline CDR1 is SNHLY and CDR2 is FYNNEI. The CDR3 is CASRGDSSSYNSPLHF. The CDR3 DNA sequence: TGTGCCAGCAGAGGGGACAGTAGCTCCTATAATTCACCCCTCCACTTT.

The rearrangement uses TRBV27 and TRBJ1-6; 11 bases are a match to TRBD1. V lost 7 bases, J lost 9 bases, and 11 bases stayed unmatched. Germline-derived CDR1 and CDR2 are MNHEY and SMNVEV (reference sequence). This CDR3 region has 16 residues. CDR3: CASTGQGATFGSPLHF. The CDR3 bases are TGTGCCAGCACCGGACAGGGGGCTACCTTTGGTTCACCCCTCCACTTT.

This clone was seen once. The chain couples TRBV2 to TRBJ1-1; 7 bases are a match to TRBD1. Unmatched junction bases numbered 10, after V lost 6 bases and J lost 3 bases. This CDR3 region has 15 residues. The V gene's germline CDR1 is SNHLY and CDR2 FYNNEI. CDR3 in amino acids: CASRPRQGWDTEAFF. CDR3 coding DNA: TGTGCCAGCAGACCTAGACAGGGATGGGACACTGAAGCTTTCTTT.

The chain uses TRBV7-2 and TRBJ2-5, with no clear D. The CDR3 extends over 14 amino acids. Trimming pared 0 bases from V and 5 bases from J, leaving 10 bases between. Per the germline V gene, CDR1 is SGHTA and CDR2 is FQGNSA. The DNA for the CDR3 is TGTGCCAGCAGCTTAGCGAGCCCTAGGGAGACCCAGTACTTC. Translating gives CASSLASPRETQYF.

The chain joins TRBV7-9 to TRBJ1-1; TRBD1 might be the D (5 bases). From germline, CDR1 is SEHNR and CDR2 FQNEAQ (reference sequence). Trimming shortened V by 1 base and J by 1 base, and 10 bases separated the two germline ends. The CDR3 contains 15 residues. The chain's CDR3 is CASSLVGQGNTEAFF. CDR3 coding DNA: TGTGCCAGCAGCTTAGTAGGGCAGGGGAACACTGAAGCTTTCTTT.

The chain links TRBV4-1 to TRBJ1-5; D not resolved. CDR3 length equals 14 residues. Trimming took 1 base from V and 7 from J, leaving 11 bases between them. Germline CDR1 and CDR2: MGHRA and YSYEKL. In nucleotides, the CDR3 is TGCGCCAGCAGCCAAGTTCCAGGTGTCCAGCCCCAGCATTTT. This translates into CASSQVPGVQPQHF.

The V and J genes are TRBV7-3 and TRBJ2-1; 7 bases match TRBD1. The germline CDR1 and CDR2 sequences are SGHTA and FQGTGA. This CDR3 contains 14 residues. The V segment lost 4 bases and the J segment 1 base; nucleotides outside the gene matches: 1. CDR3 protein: CASSSGQSYNEQFF. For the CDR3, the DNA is TGTGCCAGCAGCTCGGGACAGTCCTACAATGAGCAGTTCTTC. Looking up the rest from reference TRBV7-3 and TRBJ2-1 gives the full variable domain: GAGVSQTPSNKVTEKGKYVELRCDPISGHTALYWYRQSLGQGPEFLIYFQGTGAADDSGLPNDRFFAVRPEGSVSTLKIQRTERGDSAVYLCASSSGQSYNEQFFGPGTRLTVL.

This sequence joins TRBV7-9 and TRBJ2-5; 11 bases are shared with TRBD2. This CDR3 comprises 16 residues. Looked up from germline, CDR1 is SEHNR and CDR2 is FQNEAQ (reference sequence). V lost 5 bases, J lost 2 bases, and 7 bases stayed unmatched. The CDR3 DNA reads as TGTGCCAGCAGCCCGGGGGCTAGCGGGGGGCAAGAGACCCAGTACTTC. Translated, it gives CASSPGASGGQETQYF.

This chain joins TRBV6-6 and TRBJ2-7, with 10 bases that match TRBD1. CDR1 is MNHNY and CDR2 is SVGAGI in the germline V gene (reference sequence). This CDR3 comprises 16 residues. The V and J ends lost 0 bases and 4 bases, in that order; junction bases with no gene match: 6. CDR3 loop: CASSYSRDRGEYEQYF. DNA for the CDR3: TGTGCCAGCAGTTACTCACGGGACAGGGGTGAATACGAGCAGTACTTC.